These 6 T cell receptor beta chains were sequenced from one sample in a study of blood T cell repertoires in COVID-19. Only in-frame clones appear in the TCRdb table, and some are missing; sequencing was by immunoSEQ multiplex PCR. The sample carries about 210,000 clones, over 70% recorded once. Sequencing used peripheral blood. These receptors all come from a woman between 50 and 59 years old with acute or convalescent COVID-19.

The V gene is TRBV27, the J gene TRBJ2-7, with 7 bases identical to TRBD2. V lost 1 base, J lost 5 bases, and 5 bases stayed unmatched. CDR3 length: 14 residues. Germline V gene lookup returns CDR1 MNHEY and CDR2 SMNVEV (reference sequence). CDR3 protein: CASSLWGGLNEQYF. CDR3 bases: TGTGCCAGCAGTTTATGGGGGGGGTTGAACGAGCAGTACTTC.

V and J are TRBV5-1 and TRBJ2-3; D gene unclear. Germline V gene lookup returns CDR1 SGHRS and CDR2 YFSETQ. CDR3 size: 13 residues. The germline V and J ends were trimmed by 0 bases and 4 bases, with 6 bases remaining between them. CDR3 DNA sequence: TGCGCCAGCAGCTTGGAACCGGCAGATACGCAGTATTTT. It translates to CASSLEPADTQYF.

The rearrangement links TRBV7-9 to TRBJ2-3, with 10 bases that match TRBD2. The trim removed 3 bases at V and 1 base at J, leaving 4 bases unmatched. There are 16 residues in the CDR3. Germline V gene sequence: CDR1 SEHNR, CDR2 FQNEAQ (reference sequence). For the CDR3, the DNA is TGTGCCAGCAGCTTCGGGACTAGCGTGGGCACAGATACGCAGTATTTT. This encodes CASSFGTSVGTDTQYF.

V usage is TRBV13 and J usage is TRBJ1-1; TRBD1 is a possible D gene (6 bases). The CDR3 is made up of 15 amino acids. The V end was cut by 4 bases, the J end by 0 bases, with 12 bases between. Germline V gene lookup returns CDR1 PRHDT and CDR2 FYEKMQ (reference sequence). CDR3 protein: CASSSLQGMNTEAFF. In DNA, the CDR3 is TGTGCCAGCAGCTCCCTACAGGGAATGAACACTGAAGCTTTCTTT.

The chain combines TRBV28 with TRBJ1-3; no definite D call. Per germline, CDR1 MDHEN and CDR2 SYDVKM. The ends were cut back, 7 bases at V and 0 bases at J, with 13 bases in the middle. The CDR3 loop spans 15 amino acids. The CDR3, as DNA: TGTGCCAGCACCGGAGCCTCTCACTCTGGAAACACCATATATTTT. Amino acid sequence: CASTGASHSGNTIYF.

This clone was found once. The V and J genes are TRBV5-1 and TRBJ2-7; 10 bases line up with TRBD2. The CDR3 has 16 residues. Looked up from germline, CDR1 is SGHRS and CDR2 is YFSETQ. With 2 bases clipped from V and 5 bases from J, the junction kept 10 bases outside the gene matches. The CDR3 here is CASSFSWASGSDEQYF. CDR3 DNA: TGCGCCAGCAGCTTTAGTTGGGCTAGCGGGAGCGACGAGCAGTACTTC.